This is a list of T cell receptor beta chains from one sample in a study of Ad26.COV2.S vaccination and SARS-CoV-2 variants. The repertoire was sequenced with immunoSEQ multiplex PCR; TCRdb's copy has only in-frame clones and lacks some. The repertoire includes 380,000 or so clones, 80% to 90% of them detected once, and about 10% sits in the top ten. Sequencing was performed on peripheral blood, taken in a trial of Ad26.COV2.S vaccine versus placebo. The receptors come from a person between 18 and 65 years old who received the Ad26.COV2.S COVID-19 vaccine or a placebo. Both conserved end residues are part of each CDR3. Fields, in order: J gene, clone size, V gene, D gene, CDR3 DNA, CDR3 protein. A D gene is named only where the DNA matches it firmly. Some rows mark clone size as missing; the rest say once, few, many or name a class of expanded clone.

TRBJ2-1 | NA | TRBV7-3 | NA | TGTGCCAGCAGCAAGGGGGCGGGGAGGGTCAATGAGCAGTTCTTC | CASSKGAGRVNEQFF
TRBJ1-1 | NA | TRBV7-2 | NA | TGTGCCAGCAGCTTAGGTGGGGCGGAGAGAGAAGCTTTCTTT | CASSLGGAEREAFF
TRBJ1-1 | NA | TRBV3-1/TRBV3-2 | NA | TGTGCCAGCAGCCAAGATACCAGCTGGGGCATGACCACTGAAGCTTTCTTT | CASSQDTSWGMTTEAFF
TRBJ1-4 | NA | TRBV28 | TRBD1 | TGTGCCAGCAGCCTACGGACAGGGCGGAGTGAAAAACTGTTTTTT | CASSLRTGRSEKLFF
TRBJ2-6 | few | TRBV19 | NA | TGTGCCAGTAGCATAGGCCTCTCTGGGGCCAACGTCCTGACTTTC | CASSIGLSGANVLTF
TRBJ1-4 | NA | TRBV4-1 | NA | TGCGCCAGCAGCGACCAGGGTGGCGCGACTAATGAAAAACTGTTTTTT | CASSDQGGATNEKLFF
TRBJ1-4 | NA | TRBV2 | NA | TGTGCCAGCAGTGAACTGGGCCCACGGACTAATGAAAAACTGTTTTTT | CASSELGPRTNEKLFF
TRBJ2-3 | NA | TRBV28 | NA | TGTGCCAGCTTGGACGGACACTCGGATACGCAGTATTTT | CASLDGHSDTQYF
TRBJ2-5 | NA | TRBV27 | TRBD2 | TGTGCCAGCAGTCCGACCCGGACTAGCGTGCAGACCCAGTACTTC | CASSPTRTSVQTQYF
TRBJ2-5 | once | TRBV28 | NA | TGTGCCAGCAGCTTATCACAGGGCGCCCAAGAGACCCAGTACTTC | CASSLSQGAQETQYF
TRBJ2-7 | NA | TRBV19 | NA | TGTGCCAGTAGTATAGTCGGCCAAGCCTACGAGCAGTACTTC | CASSIVGQAYEQYF
TRBJ1-2 | NA | TRBV30 | NA | TGTGCCTGGAGTGTACTTGACGGAAACTATGGCTACACCTTC | CAWSVLDGNYGYTF
TRBJ2-1 | NA | TRBV6-2/TRBV6-3 | TRBD2 | TGTGCCAGCAGTTACTCGTTAGGGTCGCGCGGGAGCGGATTCAATGAGCAGTTCTTC | CASSYSLGSRGSGFNEQFF
TRBJ1-5 | once | TRBV3-1/TRBV3-2 | NA | TGTGCCAGCAGCCAAGAGTTCCCAAGCCCAGGGAATCAGCCCCAGCATTTT | CASSQEFPSPGNQPQHF
TRBJ2-7 | NA | TRBV20-1 | NA | TGCAGTACCCCGGGAGCCTACGAGCAGTACTTC | CSTPGAYEQYF
TRBJ2-1 | NA | TRBV7-2 | NA | TGTGCCAGCAGCCTCCGGTATACGATCATCTTC | CASSLRYTIIF
TRBJ1-5 | NA | TRBV5-1 | TRBD1 | TGCGCCAGCAGCTCGGACAGGGATCAGCCCCAGCATTTT | CASSSDRDQPQHF
TRBJ2-2 | NA | TRBV9 | TRBD1 | TGTGCCAGCAGGGATGGGACAGGGGGAACCGGGGAGCTGTTTTTT | CASRDGTGGTGELFF
TRBJ1-1 | NA | TRBV7-9 | NA | TGTGCCAGCAGCTTAGATGGACTGTCGCGTGAAGCTTTCTTT | CASSLDGLSREAFF
TRBJ1-5 | NA | TRBV7-9 | NA | TGTGCCAGCAGCTTGGGAAATCAGCCCCAGCATTTT | CASSLGNQPQHF
TRBJ2-5 | NA | TRBV4-1 | TRBD1 | TGCGCCAGTCCAATCGACAGGGGCTGTGTGAAGACCCAGTACTTC | CASPIDRGCVKTQYF
TRBJ2-2 | NA | TRBV27 | TRBD2 | TGTGCCAGCAACAGGGCTAGCGGGAGGATCACCGGGGAGCTGTTTTTT | CASNRASGRITGELFF
TRBJ2-3 | NA | TRBV9 | NA | TGTGCCAGCAGCGTAGCAGGGACTAGCACAGATACGCAGTATTTT | CASSVAGTSTDTQYF
TRBJ1-2 | NA | TRBV11-3 | NA | TGTGCCAGCAGCTTAGATCCGCAGACGCCAGGCTACACCTTC | CASSLDPQTPGYTF